This TCR beta chain was sequenced for a study of patients and donors after allogeneic stem cell transplantation. One entry per CDR3 protein results from TCRdb running MiXCR on the RT-PCR reads. The table includes fewer than 500,000 distinct CDR3 sequences, 16% detected once. Sequenced input: blood, either unsorted or a sorted T cell fraction (not recorded which). The receptor was isolated from a human donor who was either an allogeneic HSCT recipient or a stem cell or donor lymphocyte infusion donor (not recorded which). It is not recorded whose cells these are; they may come from a transplant donor.

CDR3 DNA sequence: TGCAGCGTTGAAAGGGCCAGCGAGCAGTACTTC. It yields the protein CSVERASEQYF. The V call is TRBV29-1, the J call TRBJ2-7; D gene uncertain. This CDR3 has 11 amino acids. The germline CDR1 and CDR2 sequences are SQVTM and ANQGSEA. Deletions cut 2 bases from V and 6 bases from J, with 8 bases between.